This entry lists 25 T cell receptor beta chains sequenced from one sample in a study of T cell responses to AZD1222 COVID-19 vaccine. Assay: immunoSEQ multiplex PCR; the TCRdb copy retains only in-frame clones and omits some. The profile shows around 180,000 clones, almost 90% of them singletons. Source: peripheral blood, taken on day 0 of AZD1222 vaccination. The source of these receptors is an adult in good health.

The rearrangement uses TRBV29-1 and TRBJ1-4, with D possibly being TRBD1 (6 bases). CDR3 length equals 13 residues. Germline loops: CDR1 SQVTM, CDR2 ANQGSEA. V was pared by 6 bases and J by 4 bases, with 12 bases between. The CDR3 is CSVSWTVNEKLFF. As DNA, the CDR3 is TGCAGCGTCTCCTGGACAGTTAATGAAAAACTGTTTTTT. Together with reference TRBV29-1 and TRBJ1-4, the CDR3 gives the full variable domain: SAVISQKPSRDICQRGTSLTIQCQVDSQVTMMFWYRQQPGQSLTLIATANQGSEATYESGFVIDKFPISRPNLTFSTLTVSNMSPEDSSIYLCSVSWTVNEKLFFGSGTQLSVL.

The sample holds one count of this clone. The chain has TRBV19 and TRBJ1-2; TRBD1 is a possible D gene (5 bases). V was clipped by 2 bases and J by 4 bases, with 11 bases between them. This CDR3 is 14 amino acids long. Looked up from germline, CDR1 is LNHDA and CDR2 is SQIVND (reference sequence). CDR3 residues: CASSIFDSRYGYTF. In DNA form, the CDR3 reads TGTGCCAGTAGTATATTTGACAGTCGCTATGGCTACACCTTC. Together with reference TRBV19 and TRBJ1-2, the CDR3 gives the full variable domain: DGGITQSPKYLFRKEGQNVTLSCEQNLNHDAMYWYRQDPGQGLRLIYYSQIVNDFQKGDIAEGYSVSREKKESFPLTVTSAQKNPTAFYLCASSIFDSRYGYTFGSGTRLTVV.

The gene calls are TRBV4-1 and TRBJ1-2; no clear D. Germline lookup yields CDR1 MGHRA and CDR2 YSYEKL. This CDR3 is built from 14 residues. Trimming pared 1 base from V and 1 base from J, leaving 7 bases between. The DNA of the CDR3 is TGCGCCAGCAGCCAAGCGAACAGTAACTATGGCTACACCTTC. This gives the protein CASSQANSNYGYTF.

The chain uses TRBV16 and TRBJ1-6; D perhaps matches TRBD1 (6 bases). CDR1 and CDR2 (germline): KGHSY, FQNENV. This CDR3 is 15 amino acids long. The V end lost 4 bases, the J end lost 5 bases, and 12 bases lay between the germline ends. CDR3 DNA sequence: TGTGCCAGCAGCCCACCGGGGGCCGATAATTCACCCCTCCACTTT. Amino acid sequence: CASSPPGADNSPLHF.

The chain combines TRBV9 with TRBJ1-1, with TRBD1 identical over 7 bases. Trimming removed 2 bases from V and 11 bases from J; junction bases left unmatched: 6. The CDR3 runs to 12 residues. Germline V CDR1 and CDR2: SGDLS, YYNGEE. The CDR3: CASSVPGGRAFF. The CDR3 DNA reads TGTGCCAGCAGCGTTCCAGGGGGGCGTGCTTTCTTT.

The CDR3 sequence is CASSRDRGQNEQFF. The CDR3 coding sequence is TGTGCCAGCAGTCGGGACAGGGGGCAGAATGAGCAGTTCTTC. The chain has TRBV28 and TRBJ2-1, with 12 bases identical to TRBD1. V was pared by 5 bases and J by 7 bases, with 3 bases of the junction left unmatched. This CDR3 comprises 14 residues. The germline V gene encodes CDR1 MDHEN and CDR2 SYDVKM.

The table lists this clone with a few counts. V usage is TRBV11-2 and J usage is TRBJ1-2; a possible D gene is TRBD1 (6 bases). Germline-derived CDR1 and CDR2 are SGHAT and FQNNGV. Deletions cut 2 bases from V and 4 bases from J, with 14 bases between. CDR3 size: 15 residues. The CDR3 sequence is CASSLSPDSSYGYTF. Here the CDR3 DNA reads TGTGCCAGCAGCTTATCGCCGGACAGCTCCTATGGCTACACCTTC.

The rearrangement links TRBV10-1 to TRBJ1-2, with 7 positions matching TRBD1. CDR1 WNHNN and CDR2 SYGVQD come from the germline V gene (reference sequence). V was pared by 3 bases and J by 2 bases, with 3 bases of the junction left unmatched. The CDR3 consists of 14 residues. CDR3 DNA: TGCGCCAGCAGTGAAACAGGGGACAACTATGGCTACACCTTC. Translating it yields CASSETGDNYGYTF.

This rearrangement joins TRBV19 to TRBJ2-5; D unresolved. V was clipped by 5 bases and J by 1 base, with 8 bases between them. This CDR3 spans 13 amino acids. CDR1 is LNHDA and CDR2 is SQIVND in the germline V gene (reference sequence). This CDR3 reads CASSAVPQETQYF. The CDR3 nucleotides read TGTGCCAGTAGTGCGGTGCCCCAAGAGACCCAGTACTTC.

The rearrangement uses TRBV11-2 and TRBJ1-1; perhaps TRBD1 as D (5 bases). V lost 0 bases to trimming and J lost 8 bases, with 10 bases between them. The CDR3 extends over 13 amino acids. The germline gives CDR1 SGHAT, CDR2 FQNNGV. The CDR3 DNA is TGTGCCAGCAGCTTAGAACCTGGGGCGGAAGCTTTCTTT. Translating gives CASSLEPGAEAFF.

This chain links TRBV5-5 with TRBJ1-5; a weak D match, TRBD1 (5 bases). Germline V gene sequence: CDR1 SGHKS, CDR2 YYEKEE (reference sequence). V lost 4 bases and J 7 bases, leaving 27 bases between the germline ends. The CDR3 is 18 amino acids. Here the CDR3 DNA reads TGTGCCAGCAGCCGGAGGGCCCCAAGGCTGACAGCGGACCAGCCCCAGCATTTT. It yields the protein CASSRRAPRLTADQPQHF.

The gene calls are TRBV11-3 and TRBJ2-5; D remains ambiguous. The germline V gene encodes CDR1 SGHNT and CDR2 YENEEA. Trimming took 5 bases from V and 5 from J, leaving 15 bases between them. The CDR3 runs 14 residues. Here the CDR3 reads CASSQRTGRETQYF. The CDR3 DNA is TGTGCCAGCAGCCAACGGACGGGCCGGGAGACCCAGTACTTC.

The CDR3 sequence is CATSRVPPEAFF. CDR3 coding DNA: TGTGCCACCAGCAGAGTTCCCCCGGAAGCTTTCTTT. The J gene is TRBJ1-1, the V gene TRBV15; no reliable D call. Germline loops: CDR1 LNHNV, CDR2 YYDKDF (reference sequence). V gave up 1 base and J gave up 8 bases, with 8 bases separating them. The CDR3 extends over 12 amino acids.

The V and J genes are TRBV2 and TRBJ2-1; 7 bases are shared with TRBD2. This CDR3 has 14 amino acids. CDR1 is SNHLY and CDR2 is FYNNEI in the germline V gene. V was clipped by 7 bases and J by 0 bases; unmatched bases: 3. CDR3 DNA: TGTGCCAGCACCAGACTAGCCTCCTACAATGAGCAGTTCTTC. Translation: CASTRLASYNEQFF.

The chain recombines TRBV6-2 or TRBV6-3 with TRBJ1-6; D is unresolved. V was pared by 3 bases and J by 0 bases, with 9 bases between. The CDR3 extends over 16 amino acids. Germline CDR1 reads MNHEY; CDR2 reads SVGEGT. The CDR3 region has the DNA TGTGCCAGCAGTTATCGCTCAAGCTCCTATAATTCACCCCTCCACTTT. Translation: CASSYRSSSYNSPLHF.

This clone was picked up one time. The rearrangement links TRBV19 to TRBJ1-5; D not resolved. This CDR3 region has 13 residues. Per germline, CDR1 LNHDA and CDR2 SQIVND (reference sequence). Trimming pared 7 bases from V and 3 bases from J, leaving 10 bases between. CDR3 bases: TGTGCCAGTAAATTGAGGCCCAATCAGCCCCAGCATTTT. This sequence encodes CASKLRPNQPQHF.

J is TRBJ2-2 and V is TRBV3-1 (or the pseudogene TRBV3-2); 7 bases are shared with TRBD1. J lost 3 bases, V lost 2 bases, and 6 bases had no gene match. The CDR3 is 16 amino acids. Germline V gives CDR1 LGHDT, CDR2 YNNKEL (reference sequence). The CDR3 DNA reads as TGTGCCAGCAGCCAACTCAGGGGGATAGACACCGGGGAGCTGTTTTTT. Its translation: CASSQLRGIDTGELFF.

This sequence joins TRBV5-4 and TRBJ2-7, with D possibly TRBD2 on 6 matching bases. The CDR3 is made up of 14 amino acids. The V and J ends lost 3 bases and 2 bases respectively, with 12 bases between them. CDR1 is SGHNT and CDR2 is YYREEE in the germline V gene (reference sequence). CDR3 region: CASSSTSRPYEQYF. For the CDR3, the DNA is TGTGCCAGCAGCTCAACTAGCCGACCCTACGAGCAGTACTTC.

V gene TRBV10-3 combines with J gene TRBJ1-2; tentatively, D is TRBD1 (6 bases). V was cut by 3 bases and J by 2 bases, with 10 bases left in between. This CDR3 contains 14 residues. From germline, CDR1 is ENHRY and CDR2 SYGVKD. The DNA for the CDR3 is TGTGCCATCAGTGATTTACAGGGAAACTATGGCTACACCTTC. This codes for CAISDLQGNYGYTF.

The V call is TRBV11-2, the J call TRBJ2-2, with 10 positions matching TRBD2. Unmatched junction bases numbered 10, after V lost 4 bases and J lost 5 bases. The CDR3 has 17 residues. The germline V gene encodes CDR1 SGHAT and CDR2 FQNNGV. As DNA, the CDR3 is TGTGCCAGCAGCTCACCCTCTAGCGGGAGACGGACCGGGGAGCTGTTTTTT. Translating gives CASSSPSSGRRTGELFF.

This sequence joins TRBV6-5 and TRBJ2-7; no firm D call. Trimming removed 4 bases from V and 0 bases from J, with 13 bases in between. The CDR3 length is 15 residues. Germline V gene lookup returns CDR1 MNHEY and CDR2 SVGAGI. The CDR3 reads CASSFSGPSSYEQYF. DNA for the CDR3: TGTGCCAGCAGTTTTTCTGGTCCAAGCTCCTACGAGCAGTACTTC.

This clone was found a few times. V is TRBV6-6 and J is TRBJ2-7, with D possibly being TRBD1 or TRBD2 (5 bases each). Germline-derived CDR1 and CDR2 are MNHNY and SVGAGI (reference sequence). Between the trimmed V and J ends, which lost 6 bases and 0 bases, there was a span of 15 bases. This CDR3 spans 15 amino acids. The CDR3 is CASRSSRGPSYEQYF. CDR3 sequence (DNA): TGTGCCAGCAGATCCAGTCGGGGCCCCTCCTACGAGCAGTACTTC.

V gene TRBV2 combines with J gene TRBJ2-2; 8 nucleotides line up with TRBD2. In germline, CDR1 is SNHLY, CDR2 FYNNEI. This CDR3 has 17 residues. V lost 2 bases to trimming and J lost 6 bases; unmatched junction nucleotides: 11. As DNA, the CDR3 is TGTGCCAGCAGTGAAATCTCTGGGCTAGCGGGTCCCGGGGAGCTGTTTTTT. Its protein product is CASSEISGLAGPGELFF.

The genes are TRBV13 and TRBJ1-2, with D perhaps TRBD1 (5 bases). The V end was cut by 4 bases, the J end by 4 bases, with 13 bases between. The CDR3 runs 14 residues. Germline V gene data show CDR1 as PRHDT and CDR2 as FYEKMQ (reference sequence). The CDR3 loop reads CASSSGPSFYGYTF. CDR3 DNA sequence: TGTGCCAGCAGCTCGGGACCGAGTTTCTATGGCTACACCTTC. Based on the CDR3 plus reference TRBV13 and TRBJ1-2, the full variable domain is AAGVIQSPRHLIKEKRETATLKCYPIPRHDTVYWYQQGPGQDPQFLISFYEKMQSDKGSIPDRFSAQQFSDYHSELNMSSLELGDSALYFCASSSGPSFYGYTFGSGTRLTVV.

This chain links TRBV29-1 with TRBJ1-4; D not resolved. Germline CDR1 reads SQVTM; CDR2 reads ANQGSEA. The CDR3 is 19 amino acids. Deletions cut 0 bases from V and 3 bases from J, with 23 bases between. CDR3 amino acids: CSVEDQGGKGGIANEKLFF. The CDR3 coding sequence is TGCAGCGTTGAAGATCAAGGAGGAAAGGGAGGAATTGCTAATGAAAAACTGTTTTTT. Filled out from reference TRBV29-1 and TRBJ1-4, the complete variable domain reads SAVISQKPSRDICQRGTSLTIQCQVDSQVTMMFWYRQQPGQSLTLIATANQGSEATYESGFVIDKFPISRPNLTFSTLTVSNMSPEDSSIYLCSVEDQGGKGGIANEKLFFGSGTQLSVL.